A single sample is the source of the 8 T cell receptor beta chains below, sequenced in a study of T cell responses to AZD1222 COVID-19 vaccine. The table came from immunoSEQ multiplex PCR; TCRdb's copy has only in-frame clones and leaves some out. The table lists some 160,000 clones, about 83% of them singletons. The sample was peripheral blood, taken 28 days after the second AZD1222 dose. These receptors all stem from an adult who received the AZD1222 COVID-19 vaccine.

The chain employs TRBV11-2 and TRBJ2-7; D perhaps matches TRBD1 (6 bases). CDR3 length: 14 amino acids. The germline V gene encodes CDR1 SGHAT and CDR2 FQNNGV. V was trimmed by 3 bases and J by 2 bases, leaving 11 bases between them. The CDR3 DNA sequence: TGTGCCAGCAGCTTTACAGGGTCTGCCTACGAGCAGTACTTC. Translation gives CASSFTGSAYEQYF.

A single count supports this clone. This rearrangement joins TRBV7-9 to TRBJ2-2; D assignment may be TRBD1 or TRBD2 (6 bases each). The CDR3 has 18 amino acids. Germline V CDR1 and CDR2: SEHNR, FQNEAQ (reference sequence). The V end lost 5 bases, the J end lost 3 bases, and 22 bases lay between the germline ends. The chain's CDR3 is CASSPPPGGRGDTGELFF. Written as DNA, the CDR3 is TGTGCCAGCAGCCCACCCCCCGGGGGCAGGGGTGACACCGGGGAGCTGTTTTTT.

This rearrangement joins TRBV7-6 to TRBJ1-1; possibly TRBD1 for D (5 bases). Trimming removed 5 bases at V and 4 bases at J, with 11 bases between. The CDR3 runs to 13 residues. Germline CDR1 is SGHVS and CDR2 is FNYEAQ. The CDR3 nucleotides read TGTGCCAGCAGCCAGGGATCCGGCACTGAAGCTTTCTTT. Its protein is CASSQGSGTEAFF.

The chain links TRBV6-1 to TRBJ2-6; 8 positions match TRBD1. Germline V gene lookup returns CDR1 MNHNS and CDR2 SASEGT. The CDR3 is 17 residues long. Trimming took 4 bases from V and 3 from J; bases not matched to a gene: 8. The DNA of the CDR3 is TGTGCCAGCAGTGGGCGACAGGGGCGGATTGGGGCCAACGTCCTGACTTTC. Protein: CASSGRQGRIGANVLTF.

V usage is TRBV10-1 and J usage is TRBJ1-1; unclear D gene. Per the germline V gene, CDR1 is WNHNN and CDR2 is SYGVQD (reference sequence). The CDR3 contains 15 residues. The V gene lost 0 bases and the J gene lost 0 bases, with 8 bases spanning the gap. The CDR3, as DNA: TGCGCCAGCAGTGAGTCGGTCAACCTGAACACTGAAGCTTTCTTT. Protein: CASSESVNLNTEAFF.

This clone was counted only a few times. The genes are TRBV14 and TRBJ1-2, with 9 bases identical to TRBD1. The germline gives CDR1 SGHDN, CDR2 FVKESK. This CDR3 contains 15 residues. Germline trimming cut 3 bases from V and 5 bases from J; bases unmatched to any gene: 7. The CDR3 reads CASSQYYRGPYGYTF. CDR3 DNA sequence: TGTGCCAGCAGCCAGTATTACAGGGGGCCGTATGGCTACACCTTC.

The genes are TRBV2 and TRBJ1-3, with 7 nucleotides matching TRBD1. CDR3 length equals 15 residues. Trimming removed 7 bases from V and 2 bases from J; junction bases left unmatched: 8. Germline V gene data show CDR1 as SNHLY and CDR2 as FYNNEI. CDR3 in DNA: TGTGCCAGCAAATCAGGGCAGGGGGCTGGAAACACCATATATTTT. The encoded protein is CASKSGQGAGNTIYF.

This clone has a handful of counts. The J gene is TRBJ2-4, the V gene TRBV30; weak D call: TRBD2 (6 bases). Germline lookup yields CDR1 GTSNPN and CDR2 SVGIG (reference sequence). Between the trimmed V and J ends, which lost 1 base and 7 bases, there was a span of 14 bases. The CDR3 loop spans 14 amino acids. CDR3 loop: CAWSGGSGTNIQYF. CDR3 in DNA: TGTGCCTGGAGTGGGGGTAGCGGCACGAACATTCAGTACTTC.